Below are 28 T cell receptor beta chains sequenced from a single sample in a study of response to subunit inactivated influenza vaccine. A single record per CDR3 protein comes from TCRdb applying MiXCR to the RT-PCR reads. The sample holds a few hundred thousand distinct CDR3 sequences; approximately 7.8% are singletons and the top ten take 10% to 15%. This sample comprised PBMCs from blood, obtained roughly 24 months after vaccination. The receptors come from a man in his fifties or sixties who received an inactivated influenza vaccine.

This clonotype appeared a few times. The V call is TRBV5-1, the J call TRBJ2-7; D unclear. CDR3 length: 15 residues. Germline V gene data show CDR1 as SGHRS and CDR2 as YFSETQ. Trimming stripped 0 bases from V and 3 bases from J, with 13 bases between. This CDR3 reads CASSLDSQDYYEQYF. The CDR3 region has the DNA TGCGCCAGCAGCTTGGATTCCCAGGATTACTACGAGCAGTACTTC.

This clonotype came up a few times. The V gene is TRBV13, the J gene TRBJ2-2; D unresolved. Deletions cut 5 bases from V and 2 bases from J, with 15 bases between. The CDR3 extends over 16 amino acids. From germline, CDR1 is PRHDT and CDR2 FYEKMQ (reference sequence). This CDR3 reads CASSIMARTNTGELFF. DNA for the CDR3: TGTGCCAGCAGCATAATGGCTAGAACAAACACCGGGGAGCTGTTTTTT.

This CDR3 is CASSLGYSTDTQYF. DNA for the CDR3: TGTGCCAGCAGCTTAGGATACAGCACAGATACGCAGTATTTT. The chain links TRBV7-2 to TRBJ2-3; D not resolved. Trimming removed 1 base at V and 0 bases at J, with 5 bases between. Germline assignment: CDR1 SGHTA and CDR2 FQGNSA. CDR3 length: 14 residues.

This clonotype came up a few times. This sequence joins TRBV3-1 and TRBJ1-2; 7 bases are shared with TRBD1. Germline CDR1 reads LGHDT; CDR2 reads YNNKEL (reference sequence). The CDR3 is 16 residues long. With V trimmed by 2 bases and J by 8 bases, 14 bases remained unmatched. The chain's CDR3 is CASSQNQKTGLTGYTF. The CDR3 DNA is TGTGCCAGCAGCCAAAACCAGAAGACAGGGTTGACGGGCTACACCTTC.

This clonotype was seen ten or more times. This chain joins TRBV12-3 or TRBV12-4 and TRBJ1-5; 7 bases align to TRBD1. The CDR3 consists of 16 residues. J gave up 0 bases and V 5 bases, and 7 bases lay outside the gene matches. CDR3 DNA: TGTGCCAGCAGTGCGAACAGGGGAAATAGCAATCAGCCCCAGCATTTT. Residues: CASSANRGNSNQPQHF.

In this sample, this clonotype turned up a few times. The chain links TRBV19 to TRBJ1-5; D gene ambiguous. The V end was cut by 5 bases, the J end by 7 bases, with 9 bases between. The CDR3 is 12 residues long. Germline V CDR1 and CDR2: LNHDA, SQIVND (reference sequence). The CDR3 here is CASSSGWQPQHF. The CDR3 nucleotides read TGTGCCAGTAGTTCGGGCTGGCAGCCCCAGCATTTT.

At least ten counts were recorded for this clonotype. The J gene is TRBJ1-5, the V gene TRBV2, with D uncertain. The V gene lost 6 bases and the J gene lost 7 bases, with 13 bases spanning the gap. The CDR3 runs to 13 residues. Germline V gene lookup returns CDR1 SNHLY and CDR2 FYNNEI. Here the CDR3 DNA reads TGTGCCAGCAGGAAGCTCGGATACCAGCCCCAGCATTTT. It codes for CASRKLGYQPQHF.

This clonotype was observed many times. The CDR3 protein is CASSVDITPSTDTQYF. CDR3 DNA sequence: TGTGCCAGCAGCGTAGATATAACTCCCAGCACAGATACGCAGTATTTT. The chain carries TRBV9 and TRBJ2-3; D is uncertain. The CDR3 spans 16 residues. Per the germline V gene, CDR1 is SGDLS and CDR2 is YYNGEE. V was pared by 0 bases and J by 0 bases, with 11 bases between.

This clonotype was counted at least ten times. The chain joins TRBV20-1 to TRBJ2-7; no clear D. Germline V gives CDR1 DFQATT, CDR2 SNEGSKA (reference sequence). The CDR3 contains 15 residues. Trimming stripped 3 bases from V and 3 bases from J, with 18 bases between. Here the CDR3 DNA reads TGCAGTGCTAGTAGAATAATGGGGTCTCACTACGAGCAGTACTTC. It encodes CSASRIMGSHYEQYF.

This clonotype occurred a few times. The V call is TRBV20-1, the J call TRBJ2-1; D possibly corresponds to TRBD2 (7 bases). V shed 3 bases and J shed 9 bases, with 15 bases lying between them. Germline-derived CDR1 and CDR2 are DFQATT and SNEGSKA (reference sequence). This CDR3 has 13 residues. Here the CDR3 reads CSASLGGGGEQFF. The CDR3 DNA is TGCAGTGCTAGTCTGGGGGGCGGGGGTGAGCAGTTCTTC.

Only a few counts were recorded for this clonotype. CDR3 sequence reads: CASSLSSGLAKNIQYF. CDR3 in DNA: TGTGCCAGCAGTTTGTCGTCAGGGCTTGCCAAAAACATTCAGTACTTC. The rearrangement uses TRBV27 and TRBJ2-4; the D gene is possibly TRBD1 (5 bases). Germline assignment: CDR1 MNHEY and CDR2 SMNVEV (reference sequence). Trimming removed 3 bases at V and 1 base at J, with 13 bases between. The CDR3 sequence is 16 residues long.

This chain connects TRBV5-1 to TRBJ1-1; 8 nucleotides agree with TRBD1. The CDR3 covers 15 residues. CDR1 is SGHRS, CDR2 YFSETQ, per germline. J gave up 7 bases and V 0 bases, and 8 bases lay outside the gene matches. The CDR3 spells CASSLEGRGHDEAFF. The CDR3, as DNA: TGCGCCAGCAGCTTGGAGGGCAGGGGGCATGATGAAGCTTTCTTT.

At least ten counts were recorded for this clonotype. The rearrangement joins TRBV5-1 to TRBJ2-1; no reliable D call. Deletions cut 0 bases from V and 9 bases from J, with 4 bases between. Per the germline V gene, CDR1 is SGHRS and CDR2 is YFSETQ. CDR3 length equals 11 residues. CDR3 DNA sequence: TGCGCCAGCAGCTTGGCCGCTGAGCAGTTCTTC. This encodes CASSLAAEQFF.

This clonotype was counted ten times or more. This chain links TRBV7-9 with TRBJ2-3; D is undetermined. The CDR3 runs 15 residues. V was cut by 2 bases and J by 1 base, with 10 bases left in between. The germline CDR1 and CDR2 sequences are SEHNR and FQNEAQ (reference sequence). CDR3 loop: CASSLYGPRTDTQYF. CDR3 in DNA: TGTGCCAGCAGCTTATACGGACCCCGCACAGATACGCAGTATTTT.

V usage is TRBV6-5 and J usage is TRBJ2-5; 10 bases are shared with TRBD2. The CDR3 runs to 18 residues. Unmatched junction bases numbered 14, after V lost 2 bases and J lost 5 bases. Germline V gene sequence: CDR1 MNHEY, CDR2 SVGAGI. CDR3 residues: CASSYDVGSSGRLETQYF. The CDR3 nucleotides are TGTGCCAGCAGTTACGACGTTGGATCTAGCGGGAGACTTGAGACCCAGTACTTC.

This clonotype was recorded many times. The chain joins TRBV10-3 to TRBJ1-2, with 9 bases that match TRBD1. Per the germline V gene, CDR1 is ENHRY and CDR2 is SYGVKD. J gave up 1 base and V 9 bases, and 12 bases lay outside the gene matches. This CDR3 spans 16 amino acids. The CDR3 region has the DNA TGTGCCATTACACCTAGCGACAGGGGGAATAACTATGGCTACACCTTC. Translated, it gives CAITPSDRGNNYGYTF.

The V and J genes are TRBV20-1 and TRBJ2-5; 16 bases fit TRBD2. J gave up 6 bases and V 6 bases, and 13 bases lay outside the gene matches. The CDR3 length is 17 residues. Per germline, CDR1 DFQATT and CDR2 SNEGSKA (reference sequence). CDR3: CSAIPPGLAGGLQTQYF. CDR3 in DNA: TGCAGTGCAATTCCCCCGGGACTAGCGGGAGGGCTGCAGACCCAGTACTTC.

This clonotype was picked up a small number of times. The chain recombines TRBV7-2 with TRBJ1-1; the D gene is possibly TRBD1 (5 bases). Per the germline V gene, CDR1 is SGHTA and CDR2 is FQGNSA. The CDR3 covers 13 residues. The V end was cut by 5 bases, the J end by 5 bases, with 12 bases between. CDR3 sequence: CASSPGLRTEAFF. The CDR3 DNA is TGTGCCAGCAGCCCGGGACTGAGGACTGAAGCTTTCTTT.

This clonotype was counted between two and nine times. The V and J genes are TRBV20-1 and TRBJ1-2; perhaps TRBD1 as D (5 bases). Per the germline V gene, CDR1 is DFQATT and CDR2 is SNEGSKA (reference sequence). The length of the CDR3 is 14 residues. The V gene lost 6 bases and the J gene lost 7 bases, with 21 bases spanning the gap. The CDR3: CSASDPGGYSGYTF. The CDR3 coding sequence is TGCAGTGCAAGCGACCCTGGGGGTTACTCTGGCTACACCTTC.

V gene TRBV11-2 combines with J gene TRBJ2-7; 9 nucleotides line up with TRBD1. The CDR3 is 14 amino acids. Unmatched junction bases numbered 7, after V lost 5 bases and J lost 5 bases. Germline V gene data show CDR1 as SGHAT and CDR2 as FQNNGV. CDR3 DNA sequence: TGTGCCAGCAGCAGGGGGACAGGGTTGGACGAGCAGTACTTC. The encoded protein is CASSRGTGLDEQYF.

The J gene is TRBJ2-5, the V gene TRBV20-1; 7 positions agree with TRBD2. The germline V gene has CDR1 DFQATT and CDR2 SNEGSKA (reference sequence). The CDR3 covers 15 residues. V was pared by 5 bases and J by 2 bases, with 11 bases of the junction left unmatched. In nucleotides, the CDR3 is TGCAGTGCTTTTCCCCTGGGGGGAGGGCAAGAGACCCAGTACTTC. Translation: CSAFPLGGGQETQYF.

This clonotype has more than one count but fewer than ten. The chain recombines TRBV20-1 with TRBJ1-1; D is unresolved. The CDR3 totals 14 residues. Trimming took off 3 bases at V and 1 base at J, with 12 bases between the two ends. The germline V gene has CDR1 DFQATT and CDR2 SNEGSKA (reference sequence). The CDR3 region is CSASVLAENTEAFF. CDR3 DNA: TGCAGTGCTAGCGTTTTGGCGGAGAACACTGAAGCTTTCTTT.

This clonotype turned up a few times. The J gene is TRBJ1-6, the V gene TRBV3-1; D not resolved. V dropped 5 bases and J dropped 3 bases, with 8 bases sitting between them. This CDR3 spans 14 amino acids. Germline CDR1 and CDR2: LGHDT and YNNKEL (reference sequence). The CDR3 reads CASSSRDYNSPLHF. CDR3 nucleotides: TGTGCCAGCAGCTCAAGAGACTATAATTCACCCCTCCACTTT.

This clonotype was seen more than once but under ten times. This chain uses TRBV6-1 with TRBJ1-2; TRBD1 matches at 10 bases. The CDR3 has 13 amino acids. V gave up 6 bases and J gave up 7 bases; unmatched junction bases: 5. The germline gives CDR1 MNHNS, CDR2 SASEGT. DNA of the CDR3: TGTGCCAGCAGGACAGGGGGCGCTTCTGGCTACACCTTC. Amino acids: CASRTGGASGYTF.

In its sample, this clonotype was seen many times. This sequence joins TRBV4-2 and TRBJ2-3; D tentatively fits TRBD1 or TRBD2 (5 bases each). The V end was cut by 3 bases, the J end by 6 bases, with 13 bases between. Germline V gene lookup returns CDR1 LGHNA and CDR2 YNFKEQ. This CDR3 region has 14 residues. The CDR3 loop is CASSQGVNFDTQYF. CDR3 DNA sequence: TGTGCCAGCAGCCAGGGGGTGAATTTTGATACGCAGTATTTT.

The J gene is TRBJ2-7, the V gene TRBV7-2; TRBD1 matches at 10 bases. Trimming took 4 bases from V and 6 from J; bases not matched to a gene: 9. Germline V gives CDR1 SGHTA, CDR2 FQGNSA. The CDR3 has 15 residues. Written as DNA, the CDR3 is TGTGCCAGCAGCTCCGACAGGGGGCTTCAGCGCGAGCAGTACTTC. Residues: CASSSDRGLQREQYF.

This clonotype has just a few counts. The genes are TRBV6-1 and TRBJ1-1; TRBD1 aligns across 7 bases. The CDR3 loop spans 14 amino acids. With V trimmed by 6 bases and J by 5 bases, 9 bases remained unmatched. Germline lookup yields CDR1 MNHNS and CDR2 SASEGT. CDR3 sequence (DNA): TGTGCCAGCAGGTTGGGACAGCTGGGGACTGAAGCTTTCTTT. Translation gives CASRLGQLGTEAFF.

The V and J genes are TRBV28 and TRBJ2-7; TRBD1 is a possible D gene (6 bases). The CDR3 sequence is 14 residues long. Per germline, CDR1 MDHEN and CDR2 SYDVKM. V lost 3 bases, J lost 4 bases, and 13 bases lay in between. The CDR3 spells CASSFAQGRYEQYF. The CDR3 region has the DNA TGTGCCAGCAGTTTCGCACAGGGCAGATACGAGCAGTACTTC.